Shown below are 22 T cell receptor beta chains from a single sample sequenced in a study of T cell responses to AZD1222 COVID-19 vaccine. Sequencing used immunoSEQ multiplex PCR; TCRdb keeps in-frame clones, though not all of them. The repertoire holds about 150,000 clones, with 70% to 90% as singletons. The sample consisted of peripheral blood, taken 28 days after the second dose of the MenACWY control vaccine. Receptor source: an adult who received the MenACWY meningococcal vaccine as a control.

A single count supports this clone. The chain combines TRBV30 with TRBJ1-4, with a tentative D call TRBD1 (6 bases). Trimming cost V 5 bases and J 8 bases, with 15 bases left between them. Germline assignment: CDR1 GTSNPN and CDR2 SVGIG (reference sequence). This CDR3 comprises 13 residues. CDR3: CAWGQSRGEKLFF. The CDR3 region has the DNA TGTGCCTGGGGACAGTCCCGAGGGGAAAAACTGTTTTTT.

The chain is built from TRBV20-1 and TRBJ1-1; weak D call: TRBD1 (5 bases). Looked up from germline, CDR1 is DFQATT and CDR2 is SNEGSKA (reference sequence). V was shortened by 3 bases and J by 4 bases, with 12 bases between the two germline ends. This CDR3 is built from 13 residues. In DNA, the CDR3 is TGCAGTGCTAGTGGCAGGGTGGTCACTGAAGCTTTCTTT. Protein sequence: CSASGRVVTEAFF.

This clone was detected once. The J gene is TRBJ2-2, the V gene TRBV13; tentative D call: TRBD1 (6 bases). Germline CDR1 and CDR2: PRHDT and FYEKMQ (reference sequence). V was trimmed by 1 base and J by 7 bases, leaving 13 bases between them. The CDR3 covers 15 residues. CDR3 in amino acids: CASSLVQGWNGELFF. CDR3 nucleotides: TGTGCCAGCAGCTTAGTACAGGGATGGAACGGGGAGCTGTTTTTT.

V and J are TRBV6-1 and TRBJ2-1; no reliable D call. V was clipped by 1 base and J by 12 bases, with 13 bases between them. CDR1 and CDR2 from the germline V gene are MNHNS and SASEGT. The CDR3 is 13 residues long. CDR3 sequence (DNA): TGTGCCAGCAGTGAAGGGGGTTGGCTGATGCAGTTCTTC. This sequence encodes CASSEGGWLMQFF.

The V and J genes are TRBV4-1 and TRBJ1-2; the match to TRBD1 covers 9 bases. Looked up from germline, CDR1 is MGHRA and CDR2 is YSYEKL. Trimming took 4 bases from V and 4 from J; bases not matched to a gene: 13. This CDR3 spans 17 amino acids. The CDR3 DNA sequence: TGCGCCAGCAGCCTAGAGGAACAGGGGGCCCAGGGCTATGGCTACACCTTC. Translation: CASSLEEQGAQGYGYTF.

The chain couples TRBV14 to TRBJ1-5; D is ambiguous. The CDR3 is made up of 11 amino acids. The germline V gene has CDR1 SGHDN and CDR2 FVKESK. V shed 1 base and J shed 7 bases, with 2 bases lying between them. The CDR3 region is CASSQGQPQHF. The CDR3 DNA follows: TGTGCCAGCAGCCAAGGCCAGCCCCAGCATTTT.

This clone was recorded only once. V and J are TRBV28 and TRBJ2-2; D is ambiguous. Germline assignment: CDR1 MDHEN and CDR2 SYDVKM. The CDR3 extends over 14 amino acids. V lost 5 bases and J lost 2, with 9 bases in between. The CDR3 DNA is TGTGCCAGCAGTCCTCCAAAAAACACCGGGGAGCTGTTTTTT. Protein product: CASSPPKNTGELFF. The whole variable domain, filled in from reference TRBV28 and TRBJ2-2, reads DVKVTQSSRYLVKRTGEKVFLECVQDMDHENMFWYRQDPGLGLRLIYFSYDVKMKEKGDIPEGYSVSREKKERFSLILESASTNQTSMYLCASSPPKNTGELFFGEGSRLTVL.

This chain joins TRBV20-1 and TRBJ2-7, with 7 bases that match TRBD2. The CDR3 length is 12 residues. The V gene's germline CDR1 is DFQATT and CDR2 SNEGSKA (reference sequence). The ends lost 3 bases at V and 2 bases at J; junction bases unmatched: 1. CDR3 DNA sequence: TGCAGTGCTAGTGGGGGGGCCTACGAGCAGTACTTC. It specifies CSASGGAYEQYF.

The rearrangement links TRBV11-2 to TRBJ1-1; D unresolved. CDR1 is SGHAT, CDR2 FQNNGV, per germline. The V gene lost 1 base and the J gene lost 7 bases, with 10 bases spanning the gap. The CDR3 length is 13 residues. The CDR3 loop is CASSLGRGSEAFF. In nucleotides, the CDR3 is TGTGCCAGCAGCTTAGGTCGTGGGAGTGAAGCTTTCTTT.

The chain recombines TRBV5-6 with TRBJ1-2; possibly TRBD1 for D (5 bases). Germline-derived CDR1 and CDR2 are SGHDT and YYEEEE. V was cut by 0 bases and J by 4 bases, with 10 bases left in between. The length of the CDR3 is 14 residues. The CDR3 region has the DNA TGTGCCAGCAGCTTGGCAGGGCCGTCCTATGGCTACACCTTC. It is translated as CASSLAGPSYGYTF.

The CDR3 is CASGRAYAYNEQFF. In DNA, the CDR3 is TGCGCCAGCGGAAGGGCGTATGCCTACAATGAGCAGTTCTTC. The V gene is TRBV5-1, the J gene TRBJ2-1; D unclear. Looked up from germline, CDR1 is SGHRS and CDR2 is YFSETQ. The CDR3 is 14 residues long. V lost 7 bases and J 2 bases, leaving 13 bases between the germline ends.

V and J are TRBV29-1 and TRBJ1-5, with D uncertain. The CDR3 loop spans 14 amino acids. The V gene lost 7 bases and the J gene lost 0 bases, with 13 bases spanning the gap. Germline CDR1 is SQVTM and CDR2 is ANQGSEA. The CDR3 loop is CSALTGISNQPQHF. In DNA form, the CDR3 reads TGCAGCGCCCTGACTGGGATTAGCAATCAGCCCCAGCATTTT.

The rearrangement links TRBV11-3 to TRBJ2-7; TRBD1 agrees at 10 bases. The CDR3 extends over 15 amino acids. Germline V CDR1 and CDR2: SGHNT, YENEEA. The ends lost 3 bases at V and 7 bases at J; junction bases unmatched: 9. In DNA form, the CDR3 reads TGTGCCAGCAGCTTTTCCGGGACAGGGGTAGGAGAGCAGTACTTC. It is translated as CASSFSGTGVGEQYF.

This clone counts as medium-sized. The chain is built from TRBV2 and TRBJ2-3; D remains ambiguous. V was pared by 5 bases and J by 0 bases, with 6 bases between. Germline V gene lookup returns CDR1 SNHLY and CDR2 FYNNEI. The CDR3 has 13 amino acids. This CDR3 is CASSTPSTDTQYF. In DNA form, the CDR3 reads TGTGCCAGCAGTACCCCGAGCACAGATACGCAGTATTTT. Full variable domain (missing parts from reference TRBV2 and TRBJ2-3): EPEVTQTPSHQVTQMGQEVILRCVPISNHLYFYWYRQILGQKVEFLVSFYNNEISEKSEIFDDQFSVERPDGSNFTLKIRSTKLEDSAMYFCASSTPSTDTQYFGPGTRLTVL.

V gene TRBV30 combines with J gene TRBJ1-2; a possible D gene is TRBD1 (5 bases). CDR3 length: 13 amino acids. V lost 5 bases, J lost 6 bases, and 16 bases lay in between. Germline CDR1 and CDR2: GTSNPN and SVGIG (reference sequence). The CDR3, as DNA: TGTGCCTGGCACTTCCGGGCGGGGGATGGCTACACCTTC. Protein: CAWHFRAGDGYTF.

This sequence joins TRBV21-1 and TRBJ1-1; the table assigns TRBD1, which was not confirmed against the DNA. TRBV21-1 is deemed a pseudogene. The CDR3 totals 15 residues. The CDR3 protein is CASSTISPGTAEAFF. As DNA, the CDR3 is TGTGCCAGCAGCACCATCTCTCCCGGGACAGCTGAAGCTTTCTTT.

V usage is TRBV4-1 and J usage is TRBJ2-2; the match to TRBD1 covers 8 bases. V shed 1 base and J 5 bases; nucleotides not matched to a gene: 6. The CDR3 sequence is 16 residues long. CDR1 is MGHRA, CDR2 YSYEKL, per germline. The CDR3 DNA is TGCGCCAGCAGCCAAGCTCCAGGGGGCTTAACCGGGGAGCTGTTTTTT. Its protein product is CASSQAPGGLTGELFF.

The chain recombines TRBV21-1 with TRBJ2-7; the D call of TRBD1 is as the table states it, not checked on the DNA. TRBV21-1 counts as a pseudogene. The CDR3 runs 15 residues. CDR3 nucleotide sequence: TGTGCCAGCAGCGCCACAGGGAGATGGGACTACGAGCAGTACTTC. Translation gives CASSATGRWDYEQYF.

Here the CDR3 reads CASSDGTGGDYGYTF. DNA of the CDR3: TGTGCCAGTAGCGATGGGACAGGGGGGGACTATGGCTACACCTTC. This sequence joins TRBV19 and TRBJ1-2; 11 nucleotides match TRBD1. This CDR3 region has 15 residues. The germline V gene encodes CDR1 LNHDA and CDR2 SQIVND (reference sequence). The V and J ends lost 6 bases and 3 bases, in that order; junction bases with no gene match: 6.

V gene TRBV7-7 combines with J gene TRBJ2-5; 12 bases match TRBD1. Germline CDR1 and CDR2: SSHAT and FNYEAQ (reference sequence). The CDR3 consists of 16 residues. V shed 4 bases and J 2 bases; nucleotides not matched to a gene: 5. CDR3 DNA: TGTGCCAGCAGCTATGGGACAGGGGGCACGCAAGAGACCCAGTACTTC. It specifies CASSYGTGGTQETQYF.

The V call is TRBV9, the J call TRBJ2-3; no clear D. The CDR3 length is 16 residues. Germline values: CDR1 SGDLS, CDR2 YYNGEE. V dropped 2 bases and J dropped 0 bases, with 13 bases sitting between them. The CDR3 sequence is CASSVSDWTSTDTQYF. CDR3 bases: TGTGCCAGCAGCGTGTCTGACTGGACGAGCACAGATACGCAGTATTTT.

The sample holds a few counts of this clone. This chain uses TRBV18 with TRBJ2-1, with 7 bases fitting TRBD1. The CDR3 is 13 amino acids. Germline trimming cut 2 bases from V and 15 bases from J; bases unmatched to any gene: 10. Per germline, CDR1 KGHSH and CDR2 LQKENI. CDR3 bases: TGTGCCAGCTCACCAGGGCAGGGGGTCGATCTGTTCTTC. Translated: CASSPGQGVDLFF.